One sample yielded the 6 T cell receptor beta chains listed below, sequenced in a study of cytomegalovirus exposure and HLA in healthy donors. PCR was performed using 60 Vbeta and 13 Jbeta primers. Using immunoSEQ multiplex PCR, the repertoire was profiled, and TCRdb retains in-frame clones only, with some absent. Seen here are some 160,000 clones, 78% observed once, and the top ten hold roughly 3%. Source material: PBMCs. These receptors were obtained from a woman aged 40 to 55 in good health and CMV-seronegative.

This clone was seen just once. The rearrangement uses TRBV6-1 and TRBJ2-5, with 11 bases fitting TRBD1. The J call may be in error: the DNA end matches TRBJ2-7 better. The CDR3 sequence is 16 residues long. Per the germline V gene, CDR1 is MNHNS and CDR2 is SASEGT. CDR3 protein: CASSVGRDRGTYEQYF. The CDR3 DNA reads TGTGCCAGCAGTGTAGGCCGGGACAGGGGGACCTACGAGCAGTACTTC.

J is TRBJ1-3 and V is TRBV5-1, with D unclear. Trimming cost V 0 bases and J 1 base, with 8 bases left between them. CDR1 and CDR2 from the germline V gene are SGHRS and YFSETQ. The CDR3 sequence is 15 residues long. The CDR3 is CASSLGGLSGNTIYF. The CDR3 DNA follows: TGCGCCAGCAGCTTGGGAGGGCTTTCTGGAAACACCATATATTTT.

J is TRBJ2-7 and V is TRBV6-1, with 7 bases that match TRBD1. The CDR3 is made up of 14 amino acids. V trimming: 6 bases; J trimming: 0 bases; junction bases outside the gene matches: 5. Germline lookup yields CDR1 MNHNS and CDR2 SASEGT. CDR3 loop: CASSVDRDSYEQYF. The CDR3 nucleotides are TGTGCCAGCAGCGTCGACAGGGACTCCTACGAGCAGTACTTC.

This sequence joins TRBV6-5 and TRBJ1-2; 7 bases fit TRBD1. Per germline, CDR1 MNHEY and CDR2 SVGAGI. V trimming: 6 bases; J trimming: 7 bases; junction bases outside the gene matches: 11. This CDR3 region has 14 residues. CDR3 nucleotide sequence: TGTGCCAGCAGCTGGGAAGGGGGCGTCTCTGGCTACACCTTC. This translates into CASSWEGGVSGYTF.

A single count supports this clone. The V gene is TRBV14, the J gene TRBJ1-2; 11 bases agree with TRBD1. This CDR3 has 15 residues. V dropped 4 bases and J dropped 3; count of bases not matched to a gene: 4. Germline CDR1 SGHDN, CDR2 FVKESK. The DNA of the CDR3 is TGTGCCAGCAGCCTCGGGACAGGGGGAGACTATGGCTACACCTTC. Translated: CASSLGTGGDYGYTF.

This clone was picked up one time. The chain carries TRBV5-1 and TRBJ1-1; possible D gene TRBD1, 5 bases. Trimming cost V 0 bases and J 3 bases, with 30 bases left between them. This CDR3 comprises 21 residues. Germline V gene data show CDR1 as SGHRS and CDR2 as YFSETQ. Here the CDR3 reads CASSLVARDSLKPSRDTEAFF. The CDR3 DNA sequence: TGCGCCAGCAGCTTGGTCGCTCGAGACAGTCTCAAACCGAGTCGGGACACTGAAGCTTTCTTT.